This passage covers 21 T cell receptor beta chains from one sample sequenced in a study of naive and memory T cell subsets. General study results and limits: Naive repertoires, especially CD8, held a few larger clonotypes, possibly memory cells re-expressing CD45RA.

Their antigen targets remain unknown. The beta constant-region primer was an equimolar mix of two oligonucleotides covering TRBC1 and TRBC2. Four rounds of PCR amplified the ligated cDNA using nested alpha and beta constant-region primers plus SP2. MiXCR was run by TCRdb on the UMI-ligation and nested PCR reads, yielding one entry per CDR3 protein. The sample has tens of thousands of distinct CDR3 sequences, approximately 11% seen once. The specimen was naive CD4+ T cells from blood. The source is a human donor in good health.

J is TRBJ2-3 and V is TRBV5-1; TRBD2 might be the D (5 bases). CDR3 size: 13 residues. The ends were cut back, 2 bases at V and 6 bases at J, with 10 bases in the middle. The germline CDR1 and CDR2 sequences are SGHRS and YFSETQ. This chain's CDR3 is CASSFPRGDTQYF. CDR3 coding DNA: TGCGCCAGCAGCTTCCCCAGAGGGGATACGCAGTATTTT.

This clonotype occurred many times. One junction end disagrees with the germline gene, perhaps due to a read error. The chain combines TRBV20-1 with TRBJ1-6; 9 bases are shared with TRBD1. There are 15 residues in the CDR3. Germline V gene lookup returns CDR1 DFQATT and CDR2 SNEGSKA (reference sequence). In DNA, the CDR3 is TGCGGTGCTACCTTCACAGGGGGCTTTAATTCACCCCTCCACTTT. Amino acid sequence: CGATFTGGFNSPLHF.

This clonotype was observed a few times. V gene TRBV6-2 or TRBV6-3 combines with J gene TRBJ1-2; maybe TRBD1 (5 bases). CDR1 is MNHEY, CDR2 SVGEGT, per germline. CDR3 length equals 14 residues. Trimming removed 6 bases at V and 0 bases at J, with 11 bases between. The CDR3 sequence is CASSRRQSNYGYTF. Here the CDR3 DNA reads TGTGCCAGCAGCCGAAGACAGTCTAACTATGGCTACACCTTC.

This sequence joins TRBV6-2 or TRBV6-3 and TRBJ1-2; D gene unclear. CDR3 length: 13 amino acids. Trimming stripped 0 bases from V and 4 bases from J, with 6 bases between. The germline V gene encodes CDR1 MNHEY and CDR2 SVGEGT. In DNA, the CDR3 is TGTGCCAGCAGTTACTCGAAAGGCTATGGCTACACCTTC. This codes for CASSYSKGYGYTF.

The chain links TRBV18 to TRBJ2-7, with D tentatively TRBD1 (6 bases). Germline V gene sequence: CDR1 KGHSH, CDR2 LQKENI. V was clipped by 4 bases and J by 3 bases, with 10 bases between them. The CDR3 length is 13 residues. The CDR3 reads CASSLRDIYEQYF. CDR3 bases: TGTGCCAGCTCACTCCGGGACATCTACGAGCAGTACTTC.

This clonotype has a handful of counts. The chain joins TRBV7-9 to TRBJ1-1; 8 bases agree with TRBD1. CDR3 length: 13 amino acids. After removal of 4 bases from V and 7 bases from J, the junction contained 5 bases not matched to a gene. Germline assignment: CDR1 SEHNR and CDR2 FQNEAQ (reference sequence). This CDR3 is CASSSDRGVEAFF. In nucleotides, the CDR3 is TGTGCCAGCAGCTCAGACAGGGGAGTTGAAGCTTTCTTT.

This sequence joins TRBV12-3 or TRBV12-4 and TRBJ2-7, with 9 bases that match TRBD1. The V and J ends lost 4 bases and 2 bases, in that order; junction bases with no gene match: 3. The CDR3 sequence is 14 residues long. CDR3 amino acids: CASSSRTGAYEQYF. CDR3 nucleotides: TGTGCCAGCAGTTCAAGGACAGGGGCCTACGAGCAGTACTTC.

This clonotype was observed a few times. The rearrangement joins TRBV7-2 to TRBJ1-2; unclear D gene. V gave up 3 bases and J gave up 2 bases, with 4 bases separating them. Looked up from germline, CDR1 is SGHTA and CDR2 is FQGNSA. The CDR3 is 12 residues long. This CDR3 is CASSFLNYGYTF. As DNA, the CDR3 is TGTGCCAGCAGCTTTTTAAACTATGGCTACACCTTC.

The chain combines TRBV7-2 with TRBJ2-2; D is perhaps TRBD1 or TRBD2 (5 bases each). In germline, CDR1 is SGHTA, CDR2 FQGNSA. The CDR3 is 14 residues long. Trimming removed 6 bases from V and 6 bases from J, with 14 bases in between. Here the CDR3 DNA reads TGTGCCAGCAGGGATTTCGGGGCGGCCGGGGAGCTGTTTTTT. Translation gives CASRDFGAAGELFF.

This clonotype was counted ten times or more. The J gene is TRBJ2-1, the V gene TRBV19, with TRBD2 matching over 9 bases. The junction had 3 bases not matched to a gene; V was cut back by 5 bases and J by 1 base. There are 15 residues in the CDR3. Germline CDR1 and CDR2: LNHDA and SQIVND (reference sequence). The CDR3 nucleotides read TGTGCCAGTAGTCTAGCGGGATCGTCCTACAATGAGCAGTTCTTC. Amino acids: CASSLAGSSYNEQFF. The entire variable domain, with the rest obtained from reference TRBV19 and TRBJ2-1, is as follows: DGGITQSPKYLFRKEGQNVTLSCEQNLNHDAMYWYRQDPGQGLRLIYYSQIVNDFQKGDIAEGYSVSREKKESFPLTVTSAQKNPTAFYLCASSLAGSSYNEQFFGPGTRLTVL.

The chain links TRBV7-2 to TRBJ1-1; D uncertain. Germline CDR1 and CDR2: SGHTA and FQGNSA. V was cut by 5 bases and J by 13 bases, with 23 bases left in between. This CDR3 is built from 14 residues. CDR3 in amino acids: CASSDSGRVQRVFF. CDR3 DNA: TGTGCCAGCAGCGATAGCGGGAGGGTCCAGAGGGTTTTCTTT. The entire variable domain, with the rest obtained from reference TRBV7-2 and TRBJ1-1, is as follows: GAGVSQSPSNKVTEKGKDVELRCDPISGHTALYWYRQSLGQGLEFLIYFQGNSAPDKSGLPSDRFSAERTGGSVSTLTIQRTQQEDSAVYLCASSDSGRVQRVFFGQGTRLTVV.

The CDR3 loop is CASSLSLAVRNEQFF. CDR3 DNA: TGTGCCAGCAGTTTAAGCCTAGCGGTTAGGAATGAGCAGTTCTTC. The chain couples TRBV12-3 or TRBV12-4 to TRBJ2-1; TRBD2 matches at 7 bases. The CDR3 has 15 residues. V shed 2 bases, J shed 7 bases, and the junction held 8 bases outside the gene matches.

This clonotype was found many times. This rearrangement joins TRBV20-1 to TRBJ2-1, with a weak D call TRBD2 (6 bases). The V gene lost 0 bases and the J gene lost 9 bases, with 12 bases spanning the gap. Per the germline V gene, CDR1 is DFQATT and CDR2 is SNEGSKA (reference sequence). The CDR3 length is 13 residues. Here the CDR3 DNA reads TGCAGTGCTAGAGATCTGAGGGGACTTGAGCAGTTCTTC. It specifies CSARDLRGLEQFF.

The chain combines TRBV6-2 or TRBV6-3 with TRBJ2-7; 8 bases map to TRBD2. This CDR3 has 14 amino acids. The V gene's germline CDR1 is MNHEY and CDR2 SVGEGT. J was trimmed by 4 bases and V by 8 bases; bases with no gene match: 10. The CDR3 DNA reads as TGTGCCAGCCGCCTGCGCGGGAGGCCGTACGAGCAGTACTTC. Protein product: CASRLRGRPYEQYF.

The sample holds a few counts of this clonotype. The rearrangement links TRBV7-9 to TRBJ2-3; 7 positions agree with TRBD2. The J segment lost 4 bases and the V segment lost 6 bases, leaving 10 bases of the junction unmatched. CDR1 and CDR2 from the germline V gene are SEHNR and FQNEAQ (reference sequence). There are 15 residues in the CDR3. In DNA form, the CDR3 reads TGTGCCAGCAGTTTGGAAGGGACTAAAGCAGATACGCAGTATTTT. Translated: CASSLEGTKADTQYF.

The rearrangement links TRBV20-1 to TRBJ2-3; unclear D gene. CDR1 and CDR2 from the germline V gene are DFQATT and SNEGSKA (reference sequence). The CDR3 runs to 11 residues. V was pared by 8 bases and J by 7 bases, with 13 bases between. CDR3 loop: CSTFRAYTQYF. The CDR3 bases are TGCAGTACCTTCAGAGCTTATACGCAGTATTTT.

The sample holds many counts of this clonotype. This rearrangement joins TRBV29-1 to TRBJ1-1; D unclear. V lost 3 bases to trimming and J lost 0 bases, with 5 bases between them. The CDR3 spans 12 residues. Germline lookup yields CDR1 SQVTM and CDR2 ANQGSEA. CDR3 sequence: CSVETVNTEAFF. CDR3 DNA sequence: TGCAGCGTTGAGACGGTGAACACTGAAGCTTTCTTT.

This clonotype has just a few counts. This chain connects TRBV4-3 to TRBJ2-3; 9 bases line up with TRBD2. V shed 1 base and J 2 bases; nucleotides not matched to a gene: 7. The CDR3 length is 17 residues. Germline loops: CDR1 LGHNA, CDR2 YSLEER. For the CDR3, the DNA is TGCGCCAGCAGCCAAGTTTCTAGCGGGGAATACACAGATACGCAGTATTTT. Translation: CASSQVSSGEYTDTQYF.

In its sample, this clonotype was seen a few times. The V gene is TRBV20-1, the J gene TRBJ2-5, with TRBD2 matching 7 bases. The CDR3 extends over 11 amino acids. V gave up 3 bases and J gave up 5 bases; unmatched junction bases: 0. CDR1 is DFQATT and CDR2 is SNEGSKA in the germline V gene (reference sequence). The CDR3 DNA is TGCAGTGCTAGCGGGGGGGAGACCCAGTACTTC. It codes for CSASGGETQYF.

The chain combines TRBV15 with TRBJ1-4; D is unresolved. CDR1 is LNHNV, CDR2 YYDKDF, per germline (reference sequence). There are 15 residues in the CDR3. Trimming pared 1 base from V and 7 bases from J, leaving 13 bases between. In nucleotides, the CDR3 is TGTGCCACCAGCAGAGTATATGAGGGAAGTGAAAAACTGTTTTTT. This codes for CATSRVYEGSEKLFF.

CDR3 amino acids: CATTGAMGTDTQYF. CDR3 sequence (DNA): TGTGCCACCACAGGGGCGATGGGCACAGATACGCAGTATTTT. The chain carries TRBV25-1 and TRBJ2-3; 7 positions match TRBD1. The CDR3 has 14 residues. Germline values: CDR1 MGHDK, CDR2 SYGVNS. The J segment lost 1 base and the V segment lost 10 bases, leaving 8 bases of the junction unmatched.